The TCR beta chain described here comes from a study of CD8 T cells in Susac syndrome. Sequencing of TCR beta drew on CD8+ and CD4+ T cells from blood. Relapsing-remitting disease, either stable or active, was present in the treatment-naive patients who were the multiple sclerosis controls. Germline V gene sequence: CDR1 SGHAT, CDR2 FQNNGV. Trimming removed 6 bases at V and 0 bases at J, with 29 bases between. The CDR3 covers 20 residues. RNA was extracted with the RNeasy kit, and a quantity of about 0.5 to 1 ug was reverse transcribed using random hexamers. The authors amplified TCR beta CDR3 across 54 Vbeta and 13 Jbeta using immunoSEQ multiplex PCR. Each CDR3 protein is one row after TCRdb ran MiXCR on the immunoSEQ multiplex PCR reads. The sample records about 300,000 distinct CDR3 sequences, 85% being singletons.

Material for sequencing was CD8+ T cells from PBMCs. The chain uses TRBV11-2 and TRBJ1-1; D unresolved. The sequence derives from a human donor with multiple sclerosis. CDR3 nucleotides: TGTGCCAGCAGTTTTTCGGCCTACCACATGCGGGTACTCATGAACACTGAAGCTTTCTTT. Amino acids: CASSFSAYHMRVLMNTEAFF. The complete variable domain, with remaining parts taken from reference TRBV11-2 and TRBJ1-1, reads EAGVAQSPRYKIIEKRQSVAFWCNPISGHATLYWYQQILGQGPKLLIQFQNNGVVDDSQLPKDRFSAERLKGVDSTLKIQPAKLEDSAVYLCASSFSAYHMRVLMNTEAFFGQGTRLTVV.